This is a list of T cell receptor beta chains from one sample in a study of blood T cell repertoires in COVID-19. Repertoires were generated with immunoSEQ multiplex PCR, while TCRdb's copy carries only in-frame clones and drops some. The sample lists 150,000 to 200,000 clones, 60% to 80% occurring once. The specimen sequenced was peripheral blood. These receptors were obtained from a woman aged 70-85 years with acute or convalescent COVID-19. The CDR3 runs from the conserved cysteine through the conserved F or W. A D gene is named only where the DNA matches it firmly. Only part of the rows carry a size: once, few, many, or a class if the clone is expanded.

j_gene | d_gene | abundance | v_gene | CDR3nt | CDR3aa
TRBJ2-1 | TRBD2 | few | TRBV15 | TGTGCCACCAAACCAGGACTAGCGGGAGGCATCGAGCAGTTCTTC | CATKPGLAGGIEQFF
TRBJ2-1 | TRBD1 | . | TRBV15 | TGTGCCACCAGCAGCGACCGAGGACAGGGTGAGAATGAGCAGTTCTTC | CATSSDRGQGENEQFF
TRBJ2-2 | . | . | TRBV27 | TGTGCCAGCACACTGGGAGTCGCCGGGGAGCTGTTTTTT | CASTLGVAGELFF
TRBJ2-3 | TRBD2 | . | TRBV5-6 | TGTGCCAGCAGCTTGCCGGTTGGACTAGCGGGAGAGGATACGCAGTATTTT | CASSLPVGLAGEDTQYF
TRBJ2-2 | TRBD2 | . | TRBV10-1 | TGCGCCAGCAGTAAGTTAGCGGGAGCCGGGGAGCTGTTTTTT | CASSKLAGAGELFF
TRBJ2-2 | . | once | TRBV6-1 | TGTGCCAGCAGTGAAGAAGCCTATATGAACACCGGGGAGCTGTTTTTT | CASSEEAYMNTGELFF
TRBJ2-7 | . | . | TRBV20-1 | TGCAGTGCTAATGACATACCCAAGAAAGGGAGGCACTACGAGCAGTACTTC | CSANDIPKKGRHYEQYF
TRBJ1-4 | TRBD1 | few | TRBV18 | TGTGCCAGCTCATCGACAGGGGCGAATGAAAAACTGTTTTTT | CASSSTGANEKLFF
TRBJ2-5 | . | few | TRBV19 | TGTGCCAGTAGCGCCCTATACAGCCCTCAAGAGACCCAGTACTTC | CASSALYSPQETQYF
TRBJ1-6 | TRBD1 | . | TRBV7-9 | TGTGCCAGCAGCTTCACAGGGGGGAGCTCTTATAATTCACCCCTCCACTTT | CASSFTGGSSYNSPLHF
TRBJ2-2 | TRBD2 | . | TRBV20-1 | TGCAGTGCTAGTAAGGCGGGAGCCACCGGGGAGCTGTTTTTT | CSASKAGATGELFF
TRBJ2-5 | TRBD1 | many | TRBV7-2 | TGTGCCAGCAGCATAAATACCGGGACAGGAGAAGAGACCCAGTACTTC | CASSINTGTGEETQYF
TRBJ2-7 | TRBD2 | . | TRBV6-5 | TGTGCCAGCAGTTCCACATCGGGCGGGAGTCTACACGAGCAGTACTTC | CASSSTSGGSLHEQYF
TRBJ1-6 | TRBD1 | once | TRBV18 | TGTGCCAGCTCACCATATACCCCGACAGGGGGGAATCATTCACCCCTCCACTTT | CASSPYTPTGGNHSPLHF
TRBJ2-1 | TRBD2 | once | TRBV5-4 | TGTGCCAGCAGCTTGGCCCTAGCGGGCGGCTACAATGAGCAGTTCTTC | CASSLALAGGYNEQFF
TRBJ2-5 | . | once | TRBV7-2 | TGTGCCAGCAGCCCTACTACTCTGGAGACCCAGTACTTC | CASSPTTLETQYF
TRBJ1-6 | . | . | TRBV7-2 | TGTGCCAGCAGCTTTCGACCCTTGACAGAATATAATTCACCCCTCCACTTT | CASSFRPLTEYNSPLHF
TRBJ1-1 | . | . | TRBV3-1/TRBV3-2 | TGTGCCAGCAGCCAAGGTCCCTTCTCGGGGGCTTTCTTT | CASSQGPFSGAFF
TRBJ2-1 | . | . | TRBV19 | TGTGCCAGTAAGGTCCAGGGCAATGAGCAGTTCTTC | CASKVQGNEQFF
TRBJ2-1 | TRBD2 | . | TRBV9 | TGTGCCAGCAGCCCCTACGAGGGACTAGCGGGAGACGTGCAGTTCTTC | CASSPYEGLAGDVQFF
TRBJ1-3 | TRBD1 | few | TRBV2 | TGTGCCAGCAGCCACGGGAGGGGGCGAAGAAACACCATATATTTT | CASSHGRGRRNTIYF
TRBJ1-5 | TRBD1 | . | TRBV19 | TGTGCCAGTAGCACCGGGACAGGGAATACTAATCAGCCCCAGCATTTT | CASSTGTGNTNQPQHF
TRBJ2-7 | TRBD1 | . | TRBV11-2 | TGTGCCAGCAGCTTAGCGTCCGGGACAGGAGGTTACGAGCAGTACTTC | CASSLASGTGGYEQYF
TRBJ1-2 | . | once | TRBV2 | TGTGCCACCACATGGGACACCTGGAATGGTCTCACCTTC | CATTWDTWNGLTF
TRBJ2-4 | TRBD2 | . | TRBV5-5 | TGTGCCAGCAGCCGCGGGACTAGCGGAAACATTCAGTACTTC | CASSRGTSGNIQYF
TRBJ1-5 | TRBD1 | . | TRBV6-6 | TGTGCCAGCACCCCGACAGGGGGCGGCAATCAGCCCCAGCATTTT | CASTPTGGGNQPQHF
TRBJ1-2 | TRBD1 | few | TRBV10-3 | TGTGCCATCAGTGAGTCGTTCCGGGACAGGAGTAGCTATGGCTACACCTTC | CAISESFRDRSSYGYTF
TRBJ2-1 | . | . | TRBV7-8 | TGTGCCAGCAGCCCTCAGTTCTTC | CASSPQFF
TRBJ2-7 | TRBD1 | . | TRBV19 | TGTGCCAGTAGGACAGGGTTTGGCCTTGACGAGCAGTACTTC | CASRTGFGLDEQYF
TRBJ2-7 | . | . | TRBV15 | TGTGCCACCAGCGGGTCAGGGGCCCACGAGCAGTACTTC | CATSGSGAHEQYF
TRBJ2-1 | . | . | TRBV2 | TGTGCCAGCAGTGAAGCGGGCCATGAGCAGTTCTTC | CASSEAGHEQFF
TRBJ1-6 | TRBD1 | once | TRBV7-2 | TGTGCCAGCAGCTTGACAGGGGTTGAAAATAATTCACCCCTCCACTTT | CASSLTGVENNSPLHF
TRBJ2-7 | TRBD2 | medium-sized | TRBV5-4 | TGTGCCAGCAGTTATGGGACTAGCGGCTACGAGCAGTACTTC | CASSYGTSGYEQYF
TRBJ2-1 | TRBD2 | . | TRBV9 | TGTGCCAGCAGCGTAGAGCCTAGCGGGAGTTGGAATGAGCAGTTCTTC | CASSVEPSGSWNEQFF
TRBJ1-5 | . | . | TRBV19 | TGTGCCAGTTCCCGAACAGCGGCCACGGCGGGCAATCAGCCCCAGCATTTT | CASSRTAATAGNQPQHF
TRBJ2-1 | TRBD2 | once | TRBV4-1 | TGCGCCAGCAGCCAAAGGCCCCCAGCGGGAGGTTCGGATGAGCAGTTCTTC | CASSQRPPAGGSDEQFF
TRBJ2-3 | . | . | TRBV29-1 | TGCAGCGTTGAAGGGGAAAGAGGGCTTTCAATCCCCACAGATACGCAGTATTTT | CSVEGERGLSIPTDTQYF
TRBJ1-5 | . | . | TRBV29-1 | TGCAGCGTTGGTACGGGGGAGGGTCAGCCCCAGCATTTT | CSVGTGEGQPQHF
TRBJ1-1 | TRBD1 | . | TRBV18 | TGTGCCAGCTCACCTACAGGGGGGTCGGTAGGGAACACTGAAGCTTTCTTT | CASSPTGGSVGNTEAFF
TRBJ1-5 | . | many | TRBV15 | TGTGCCACCAGCAGAGATGGGTGGCCCGACAGTAGCAATCAGCCCCAGCATTTT | CATSRDGWPDSSNQPQHF
TRBJ1-6 | TRBD1 | . | TRBV5-1 | TGCGCCAGCAGCCAAACAGGGGGTGGTAATTCACCCCTCCACTTT | CASSQTGGGNSPLHF
TRBJ2-1 | TRBD2 | . | TRBV7-2 | TGTGCCAGCAGCTTAGAGACTAGCGGGAGTGCATACAATGAGCAGTTCTTC | CASSLETSGSAYNEQFF
TRBJ1-6 | . | . | TRBV19 | TGTGCCAGTAGTGGCCAGGGTTCGTCACCCCTCCACTTT | CASSGQGSSPLHF
TRBJ1-6 | TRBD1 | . | TRBV4-1 | TGCGCCAGCAGCCAATTCCCGGGACAGTCTTCACCCCTCCACTTT | CASSQFPGQSSPLHF
TRBJ1-6 | TRBD1 | . | TRBV18 | TGTGCCAGCTCACCCAGGACAGGGGATAATTCACCCCTCCACTTT | CASSPRTGDNSPLHF
TRBJ2-1 | . | . | TRBV12-1 | TGTGCCAGCAGCTTAGGGACTAGCGGGAGTTCCGGGGACTCCTACAATGAGCAGTTCTTC | CASSLGTSGSSGDSYNEQFF
TRBJ1-3 | . | . | TRBV7-9 | TGTGCCAGCAGCTCAAGCCGAAATGGGCGAAACACCATATATTTT | CASSSSRNGRNTIYF
TRBJ1-4 | TRBD1 | . | TRBV5-4 | TGTGCCAGCAGCTTTACCAGGGGGACCAATGAAAAACTGTTTTTT | CASSFTRGTNEKLFF
TRBJ2-5 | TRBD2 | . | TRBV5-6 | TGTGCCAGCAGCTGGGCGACTAGCGGGAGATGGGAGACCCAGTACTTC | CASSWATSGRWETQYF
TRBJ2-1 | TRBD2 | . | TRBV5-4 | TGTGCCAGCAGCCGCGCTGTGGCGGGAGTTAGGGATGAGCAGTTCTTC | CASSRAVAGVRDEQFF
TRBJ1-2 | TRBD1 | . | TRBV11-2 | TGTGCCAGCAGCTCTGGACAGGGGAGGGCCTATGGCTACACCTTC | CASSSGQGRAYGYTF
TRBJ2-7 | TRBD2 | few | TRBV3-1/TRBV3-2 | TGTGCCAGCAGCCAAGAAAGGGCTAGCGGGAGCGTCAGTCACGAGCAGTACTTC | CASSQERASGSVSHEQYF
TRBJ2-3 | TRBD2 | . | TRBV5-1 | TGCGCCAGCAGCTCGGGGGGTAACACAGATACGCAGTATTTT | CASSSGGNTDTQYF
TRBJ1-4 | TRBD1 | . | TRBV12-5 | TGTGCTAGTGCTACGGACAGGGGTAATGAAAAACTGTTTTTT | CASATDRGNEKLFF